Below are 9 T cell receptor beta chains sequenced from a single sample in a study of lymphopenia after photon versus proton radiotherapy. Method: immunoSEQ multiplex PCR; TCRdb's copy keeps in-frame clones and lacks some. The sample shows some 70,000 clones, around 87% of them seen only once. Sample: peripheral blood, taken from a patient treated with proton-based radiotherapy. These receptor sequences come from an elderly man with esophageal cancer.

The J gene is TRBJ1-5, the V gene TRBV21-1. TRBV21-1 is termed a pseudogene. The CDR3 loop spans 16 amino acids. The CDR3 DNA reads TGTGCCAGCAGCTTTCATGCGGGGGGCGGCAATCAGCCCCAGCATTTT. This gives the protein CASSFHAGGGNQPQHF.

The chain joins TRBV7-2 to TRBJ2-3, with 15 bases that match TRBD2. V gave up 3 bases and J gave up 12 bases; unmatched junction bases: 10. The germline CDR1 and CDR2 sequences are SGHTA and FQGNSA. This CDR3 contains 16 residues. The CDR3 region is CASSFAGGTSGGSQYF. The CDR3 DNA reads as TGTGCCAGCAGCTTCGCCGGTGGGACTAGCGGGGGGTCCCAGTATTTT.

This rearrangement joins TRBV29-1 to TRBJ2-3, with 8 nucleotides matching TRBD1. V dropped 0 bases and J dropped 4; count of bases not matched to a gene: 15. The V gene's germline CDR1 is SQVTM and CDR2 ANQGSEA. The CDR3 extends over 18 amino acids. The CDR3 protein is CSVEDGGQENVLADTQYF. The DNA for the CDR3 is TGCAGCGTTGAAGATGGGGGACAGGAAAATGTTCTTGCAGATACGCAGTATTTT.

The V and J genes are TRBV7-6 and TRBJ1-4; D is ambiguous. This CDR3 region has 12 residues. CDR1 SGHVS and CDR2 FNYEAQ come from the germline V gene. Deletions cut 1 base from V and 8 bases from J, with 5 bases between. The DNA of the CDR3 is TGTGCCAGCAGCTTAGATTCCGAAAAACTGTTTTTT. This gives the protein CASSLDSEKLFF.

The chain has TRBV6-6 and TRBJ2-1; the D is unclear. V was pared by 1 base and J by 1 base, with 5 bases between. Germline values: CDR1 MNHNY, CDR2 SVGAGI (reference sequence). The CDR3 extends over 14 amino acids. The CDR3 DNA reads as TGTGCCAGCAGTTACTGGCGGTCCTACAATGAGCAGTTCTTC. Translation gives CASSYWRSYNEQFF.

This sequence joins TRBV27 and TRBJ2-1, with a tentative D call TRBD1 (6 bases). The CDR3 runs 15 residues. Germline-derived CDR1 and CDR2 are MNHEY and SMNVEV (reference sequence). V lost 3 bases and J lost 1, with 10 bases in between. The CDR3 here is CASSFGTRSYNEQFF. For the CDR3, the DNA is TGTGCCAGCAGTTTTGGGACAAGATCCTACAATGAGCAGTTCTTC.

The genes are TRBV18 and TRBJ2-1, with 9 bases that match TRBD1. With V trimmed by 0 bases and J by 5 bases, 17 bases remained unmatched. The germline CDR1 and CDR2 sequences are KGHSH and LQKENI. The CDR3 is 20 residues long. The CDR3 DNA reads TGTGCCAGCTCACCACCAGGGACAGGGCTAAGTCTAGCGCCAAACAATGAGCAGTTCTTC. This translates into CASSPPGTGLSLAPNNEQFF. Filled out from reference TRBV18 and TRBJ2-1, the complete variable domain reads NAGVMQNPRHLVRRRGQEARLRCSPMKGHSHVYWYRQLPEEGLKFMVYLQKENIIDESGMPKERFSAEFPKEGPSILRIQQVVRGDSAAYFCASSPPGTGLSLAPNNEQFFGPGTRLTVL.

This clone has a single count. The chain uses TRBV5-1 and TRBJ2-5, with TRBD2 identical over 7 bases. CDR1 is SGHRS, CDR2 YFSETQ, per germline. The CDR3 loop spans 14 amino acids. The trim removed 3 bases at V and 1 base at J, leaving 3 bases unmatched. In DNA, the CDR3 is TGCGCCAGCAGCTGGGGGGGGACCCAAGAGACCCAGTACTTC. Protein: CASSWGGTQETQYF.

V gene TRBV19 combines with J gene TRBJ2-1; no clear D gene. Per germline, CDR1 LNHDA and CDR2 SQIVND (reference sequence). This CDR3 has 14 residues. V was trimmed by 7 bases and J by 0 bases, leaving 10 bases between them. CDR3 coding DNA: TGTGCCAGTAAATACGAGAGCTCCTACAATGAGCAGTTCTTC. It codes for CASKYESSYNEQFF.